Listed below are T cell receptor beta chains from one sample, sequenced in a study of CD8 T cells in Susac syndrome. Using its own MiXCR run on the immunoSEQ multiplex PCR reads, TCRdb lists one record per CDR3 protein. Counted here are 150,000 to 250,000 distinct CDR3 sequences, roughly 95% occurring once; the ten biggest clones make up 0.093%. The sample consisted of CD4+ T cells from PBMCs. The receptors here all came from a human donor with multiple sclerosis. The CDR3 runs from the conserved cysteine through the conserved F or W. The D gene is left open where the match is weak. Rows may omit the clone size; those that give it use once, few, many or a size class.

d_call: NA; clone_size: NA; j_call: TRBJ2-4; v_call: TRBV12-3/TRBV12-4; cdr3_nt: TGTGCCAGCAGTTGGGGGAACATTCAGTACTTC; cdr3_aa: CASSWGNIQYF
d_call: TRBD2; clone_size: NA; j_call: TRBJ2-5; v_call: TRBV7-9; cdr3_nt: TGTGCCAGCAGACTAGAGAAGACTAGCGTCTCCCAAGAGACCCAGTACTTC; cdr3_aa: CASRLEKTSVSQETQYF
d_call: TRBD2; clone_size: NA; j_call: TRBJ2-3; v_call: TRBV20-1; cdr3_nt: TGCAGTGTCAGGAATAGCGGGACTGATACGCAGTATTTT; cdr3_aa: CSVRNSGTDTQYF
d_call: NA; clone_size: NA; j_call: TRBJ1-2; v_call: TRBV30; cdr3_nt: TGTGCCTGGAGGCCAAGGTTTCACTATGGCTACACCTTC; cdr3_aa: CAWRPRFHYGYTF
d_call: TRBD2; clone_size: NA; j_call: TRBJ2-3; v_call: TRBV30; cdr3_nt: TGTGCCTGGAGTGTACTCGGACTAGCGGGTAGCACAGATACGCAGTATTTT; cdr3_aa: CAWSVLGLAGSTDTQYF
d_call: TRBD2; clone_size: NA; j_call: TRBJ2-7; v_call: TRBV9; cdr3_nt: TGTGCCAGCAGCCCTCGAGTGCGTAGCGGGAGTAATGAGCAGTACTTC; cdr3_aa: CASSPRVRSGSNEQYF
d_call: NA; clone_size: NA; j_call: TRBJ1-6; v_call: TRBV12-3/TRBV12-4; cdr3_nt: TGTGCCAGCAGTTCGTACCTAGGGTCACCCCTCCACTTT; cdr3_aa: CASSSYLGSPLHF
d_call: TRBD2; clone_size: NA; j_call: TRBJ2-7; v_call: TRBV20-1; cdr3_nt: TGCAGTGCTAGGCGACCGGGACTAGCGGGAGCGGACGCCTACGAGCAGTACTTC; cdr3_aa: CSARRPGLAGADAYEQYF
d_call: TRBD2; clone_size: NA; j_call: TRBJ2-3; v_call: TRBV7-9; cdr3_nt: TGTGCCAGCGCGGGGGCAGATACGCAGTATTTT; cdr3_aa: CASAGADTQYF
d_call: NA; clone_size: NA; j_call: TRBJ2-2; v_call: TRBV30; cdr3_nt: TGTGCCGGCCGAGACACCGGTGGCGGGGAGCTGTTTTTT; cdr3_aa: CAGRDTGGGELFF
d_call: TRBD1; clone_size: NA; j_call: TRBJ1-2; v_call: TRBV5-4; cdr3_nt: TGTGCCAGCAGCTTTGGGGACAGGTCCTATGGCTACACCTTC; cdr3_aa: CASSFGDRSYGYTF
d_call: NA; clone_size: once; j_call: TRBJ2-7; v_call: TRBV20-1; cdr3_nt: TGCAGTGCTAAACCAGACAGGGAGGTCGAGCAGTACTTC; cdr3_aa: CSAKPDREVEQYF
d_call: NA; clone_size: once; j_call: TRBJ2-3; v_call: TRBV5-4; cdr3_nt: TGTGCCAGCAGCTTTAGACAGAATACGCAGTATTTT; cdr3_aa: CASSFRQNTQYF
d_call: NA; clone_size: NA; j_call: TRBJ1-6; v_call: TRBV5-1; cdr3_nt: TGCGCCAGCAGCTTGGCAGGGTGGATCGATAATTCACCCCTCCACTTT; cdr3_aa: CASSLAGWIDNSPLHF
d_call: TRBD2; clone_size: NA; j_call: TRBJ2-7; v_call: TRBV5-4; cdr3_nt: TGTGCCAGCAGCTTGGGGGCCGGGAGGGACTACGAGCAGTACTTC; cdr3_aa: CASSLGAGRDYEQYF
d_call: NA; clone_size: NA; j_call: TRBJ1-6; v_call: TRBV5-1; cdr3_nt: TGCGCCAGCGGAGCAGGATCGAATTCACCCCTCCACTTT; cdr3_aa: CASGAGSNSPLHF
d_call: NA; clone_size: few; j_call: TRBJ2-7; v_call: TRBV4-1; cdr3_nt: TGTGCCAGCAGCCAAGACCCAAGCTCCTACGAGCAGTACTTC; cdr3_aa: CASSQDPSSYEQYF
d_call: NA; clone_size: NA; j_call: TRBJ1-2; v_call: TRBV30; cdr3_nt: TGTGCCTGGAGTCACGGTAACTATGGCTACACCTTC; cdr3_aa: CAWSHGNYGYTF
d_call: TRBD1; clone_size: NA; j_call: TRBJ2-7; v_call: TRBV20-1; cdr3_nt: TGCAGTGCTAGAGACCAGGGGGCCGCGCTCTTGCAGTACTTC; cdr3_aa: CSARDQGAALLQYF
d_call: NA; clone_size: once; j_call: TRBJ2-4; v_call: TRBV20-1; cdr3_nt: TGCAGTGCTAGAACCGGGACAACCAAAAACATTCAGTACTTC; cdr3_aa: CSARTGTTKNIQYF
d_call: NA; clone_size: NA; j_call: TRBJ1-1; v_call: TRBV5-1; cdr3_nt: TGCGCCAGCAGCTTCTCGGGGGGGAACACTGAAGCTTTCTTT; cdr3_aa: CASSFSGGNTEAFF
d_call: NA; clone_size: NA; j_call: TRBJ2-1; v_call: TRBV5-1; cdr3_nt: TGCGCCAGCAGCTTGTTGGGACGCCCGACGAATGAGCAGTTCTTC; cdr3_aa: CASSLLGRPTNEQFF
d_call: TRBD1; clone_size: NA; j_call: TRBJ2-5; v_call: TRBV20-1; cdr3_nt: TGCAGTGCTATTGGACAGGGGGTGAAAAAGACCCAGTACTTC; cdr3_aa: CSAIGQGVKKTQYF
d_call: NA; clone_size: NA; j_call: TRBJ2-7; v_call: TRBV30; cdr3_nt: TGTGCCTGGAGAGGGGCCTACGAGCAGTACTTC; cdr3_aa: CAWRGAYEQYF
d_call: TRBD2; clone_size: NA; j_call: TRBJ2-5; v_call: TRBV29-1; cdr3_nt: TGCAGCGTTGATCAGCGGGAGGGAGGGAGCGGGACCCAGTACTTC; cdr3_aa: CSVDQREGGSGTQYF
d_call: TRBD1; clone_size: NA; j_call: TRBJ1-5; v_call: TRBV7-9; cdr3_nt: TGTGCCAGCAGCCTGGGGACAGGGCGGGATCAGCCCCAGCATTTT; cdr3_aa: CASSLGTGRDQPQHF
d_call: NA; clone_size: NA; j_call: TRBJ1-2; v_call: TRBV7-9; cdr3_nt: TGTGCCAGCAGCTCCCGGGCCAGGGGAGGCTACACCTTC; cdr3_aa: CASSSRARGGYTF
d_call: NA; clone_size: NA; j_call: TRBJ2-5; v_call: TRBV13; cdr3_nt: TGTGCCAGCAGCCCTTACCACCGATCAGAGACCCAGTACTTC; cdr3_aa: CASSPYHRSETQYF
d_call: NA; clone_size: NA; j_call: TRBJ2-5; v_call: TRBV3-1; cdr3_nt: TGTGCCAGCGAACCTTGGACCCAAGAGACCCAGTACTTC; cdr3_aa: CASEPWTQETQYF
d_call: NA; clone_size: NA; j_call: TRBJ1-6; v_call: TRBV3-1; cdr3_nt: TGTGCCAGCAGTTTACAGGGTTTAGGTTCACCCCTCCACTTT; cdr3_aa: CASSLQGLGSPLHF
d_call: NA; clone_size: NA; j_call: TRBJ2-3; v_call: TRBV7-9; cdr3_nt: TGTGCCAGCAGCAGCTCAATTACGCAGTATTTT; cdr3_aa: CASSSSITQYF
d_call: TRBD1; clone_size: NA; j_call: TRBJ1-5; v_call: TRBV15; cdr3_nt: TGTGCCACCAGCAGAGATGACAGGGGGCTGGGCAATCAGCCCCAGCATTTT; cdr3_aa: CATSRDDRGLGNQPQHF
d_call: NA; clone_size: once; j_call: TRBJ2-1; v_call: TRBV4-2; cdr3_nt: TGTGCCAGCAGCCAAGGGCCCTATGAGCAGTTCTTC; cdr3_aa: CASSQGPYEQFF
d_call: NA; clone_size: once; j_call: TRBJ1-1; v_call: TRBV15; cdr3_nt: TGTGCCACCAGCAGAGATCCGGGAAGCACTGAAGCTTTCTTT; cdr3_aa: CATSRDPGSTEAFF
d_call: NA; clone_size: NA; j_call: TRBJ1-1; v_call: TRBV3-1; cdr3_nt: TGTGCCAGCAGCCATCCGGACAGACGATACACTGAAGCTTTCTTT; cdr3_aa: CASSHPDRRYTEAFF
d_call: NA; clone_size: NA; j_call: TRBJ2-5; v_call: TRBV2; cdr3_nt: TGTGCCAGCACAGGGACGGGAGAGACCCAGTACTTC; cdr3_aa: CASTGTGETQYF
d_call: TRBD2; clone_size: NA; j_call: TRBJ2-1; v_call: TRBV30; cdr3_nt: TGTGCCTGGAGTGGGGGCGGGGGAAGTAATGAGCAGTTCTTC; cdr3_aa: CAWSGGGGSNEQFF
d_call: NA; clone_size: NA; j_call: TRBJ1-6; v_call: TRBV4-1; cdr3_nt: TGCGCCAGCAGCCTCCTCAGGGTTGCCAATTCACCCCTCCACTTT; cdr3_aa: CASSLLRVANSPLHF
d_call: NA; clone_size: NA; j_call: TRBJ2-3; v_call: TRBV6-4; cdr3_nt: TGTGCCAGCAGTGTTTCGGCCTTGGATACGCAGTATTTT; cdr3_aa: CASSVSALDTQYF
d_call: TRBD1; clone_size: NA; j_call: TRBJ1-1; v_call: TRBV20-1; cdr3_nt: TGCAGTGCTAGTGGGACAGGGGGTTCGGCCACTGAAGCTTTCTTT; cdr3_aa: CSASGTGGSATEAFF
d_call: TRBD2; clone_size: NA; j_call: TRBJ2-7; v_call: TRBV2; cdr3_nt: TGTGCCGGAGGGAGGGATCCCTCCTACGAGCAGTACTTC; cdr3_aa: CAGGRDPSYEQYF
d_call: NA; clone_size: NA; j_call: TRBJ2-1; v_call: TRBV9; cdr3_nt: TGTGCCAGCAGCGTAGGAGCGGTCTCCTACAATGAGCAGTTCTTC; cdr3_aa: CASSVGAVSYNEQFF
d_call: NA; clone_size: NA; j_call: TRBJ2-7; v_call: TRBV20-1; cdr3_nt: TGCAGTGCTCCCGCGGGGGGGACAGGGTCACACGAGCAGTACTTC; cdr3_aa: CSAPAGGTGSHEQYF
d_call: NA; clone_size: once; j_call: TRBJ2-7; v_call: TRBV30; cdr3_nt: TGTGCCTGGAGTGGGGGGGGCAGTTTAAACGAGCAGTACTTC; cdr3_aa: CAWSGGGSLNEQYF
d_call: NA; clone_size: NA; j_call: TRBJ2-1; v_call: TRBV18; cdr3_nt: TGTGCCAGCTCACCTTCTGTTACCTACTACAATGAGCAGTTCTTC; cdr3_aa: CASSPSVTYYNEQFF